Presented here are 5 T cell receptor beta chains from one specimen sequenced in a study of blood T cell repertoires in COVID-19. Profiled with immunoSEQ multiplex PCR; TCRdb holds only in-frame clones, not every one. This table holds roughly 400,000 clones, approximately 87% found once. The sequenced material came from peripheral blood. These receptors came from a woman aged 60-70 years with COVID-19, enrolled during active disease.

V gene TRBV6-1 combines with J gene TRBJ1-1, with 12 nucleotides matching TRBD1. V dropped 4 bases and J dropped 5; count of bases not matched to a gene: 11. CDR1 and CDR2 from the germline V gene are MNHNS and SASEGT. This CDR3 spans 17 amino acids. The CDR3 spells CASSGPGQGAGETEAFF. The DNA of the CDR3 is TGTGCCAGCAGTGGGCCGGGACAGGGGGCAGGTGAGACTGAAGCTTTCTTT.

This clone appeared once. This sequence joins TRBV5-4 and TRBJ2-5, with D possibly matching TRBD2 (5 bases). CDR1 SGHNT and CDR2 YYREEE come from the germline V gene (reference sequence). The CDR3 runs 15 residues. V dropped 3 bases and J dropped 5 bases, with 17 bases sitting between them. The CDR3 protein is CASSSRSGSMETQYF. CDR3 bases: TGTGCCAGCAGCTCTCGTTCGGGGTCGATGGAGACCCAGTACTTC.

The chain recombines TRBV6-6 with TRBJ1-2; 7 bases match TRBD1. This CDR3 region has 14 residues. Germline V CDR1 and CDR2: MNHNY, SVGAGI (reference sequence). With 5 bases clipped from V and 5 bases from J, the junction kept 8 bases outside the gene matches. The CDR3: CASSLGTAGYGYTF. DNA for the CDR3: TGTGCCAGCAGTCTCGGGACAGCCGGTTATGGCTACACCTTC.

On this clone itself: The same CDR3 also results from other DNA sequences found in this sample. This chain connects TRBV18 to TRBJ2-7; 7 bases line up with TRBD1. Losses at the gene ends were 6 bases for V and 2 bases for J; bases not matched to a gene: 7. Germline lookup yields CDR1 KGHSH and CDR2 LQKENI. The CDR3 covers 14 residues. The CDR3 sequence is CASSDRQGPYEQYF. The DNA of the CDR3 is TGTGCCAGCTCTGATCGACAGGGCCCCTACGAGCAGTACTTC.

This clone turned up a few times. CDR3 nucleotide sequence: TGTGCCAGCAGTCCCACCGGGACAGGGCGCTACGAGCAGTACTTC. It codes for CASSPTGTGRYEQYF. The chain joins TRBV27 to TRBJ2-7, with TRBD1 matching over 9 bases. Germline loops: CDR1 MNHEY, CDR2 SMNVEV (reference sequence). Trimming removed 5 bases from V and 3 bases from J; junction bases left unmatched: 8. This CDR3 has 15 residues.